Sequencing of this T cell receptor beta chain was carried out in a study of ipilimumab plus nivolumab after autologous stem cell transplantation. Study summary: Both relapsed and primary refractory DLBCL were included.

Measured with immunoSEQ multiplex PCR; TCRdb has only the in-frame clones, and not every one. The repertoire includes approximately 80,000 clones, 75% to 85% of them detected once, and 2% to 2.5% sits in the top ten. CDR1 SGDLS and CDR2 YYNGEE come from the germline V gene. The CDR3 has 14 amino acids. V lost 0 bases to trimming and J lost 6 bases, with 9 bases between them. Ipilimumab, 1 mg/kg, started 14 to 28 days after autologous transplant. Dosing: nivolumab 3 mg/kg IV, weeks 1, 4, 7, 10, then every two weeks to week 26. This clone has only one observation. Within the sample, other DNA sequences also encode this same CDR3.

V usage is TRBV9 and J usage is TRBJ2-2, with D perhaps matching TRBD1 (6 bases). The origin of this receptor is a male donor with diffuse large B-cell lymphoma. This specimen was PBMCs, taken in a trial of ipilimumab plus nivolumab as post-transplant consolidation. CDR3 loop: CASSVAPGAGELFF. DNA for the CDR3: TGTGCCAGCAGCGTAGCTCCAGGGGCCGGGGAGCTGTTTTTT.